This entry describes one TCR beta chain. V lost 1 base to trimming and J lost 2 bases, with 17 bases between them. CDR3 length: 17 amino acids. The germline V gene encodes CDR1 KGHSH and CDR2 LQKENI. Generated by immunoSEQ multiplex PCR, the TCRdb table keeps only in-frame clones and is missing some. The sample contains 50,000 to 65,000 clones, approximately 90% of which appear only once. The sample comes from a study of blood T cell repertoires in COVID-19. About the study: Samples came from the United States, Italy and Spain, spanning acute and convalescent COVID-19. T cells, B-cell-depleted T cells, or PBMCs provided the cDNA or gDNA that served as material.

Sequences were obtained from peripheral blood. The rearrangement uses TRBV18 and TRBJ1-2; D unclear. This TCR derives from a man aged 45 to 65 with acute or convalescent COVID-19. For the CDR3, the DNA is TGTGCCAGCTCACCACGGGAGCCGAATTACGACAACTATGGCTACACCTTC. This codes for CASSPREPNYDNYGYTF.